This entry concerns a single T cell receptor (beta chain). Clones were read by immunoSEQ multiplex PCR, and TCRdb kept only the in-frame ones, dropping some. The sample records under 400,000 clones, around 90% being singletons. The data are from a study of cytomegalovirus exposure and HLA in healthy donors. The germline gives CDR1 SGHNT, CDR2 YYREEE (reference sequence). The ends lost 6 bases at V and 3 bases at J; junction bases unmatched: 8. The CDR3 runs to 14 residues. This chain links TRBV5-4 with TRBJ1-2; 7 nucleotides align to TRBD1. The sample was PBMCs. The source of this sequence is a man aged 30 to 39 in good health and CMV-seronegative. The CDR3 sequence: CASTNRGRDYGYTF. CDR3 sequence (DNA): TGTGCCAGCACAAACAGGGGCCGGGACTATGGCTACACCTTC. The complete variable domain, with remaining parts taken from reference TRBV5-4 and TRBJ1-2, reads ETGVTQSPTHLIKTRGQQVTLRCSSQSGHNTVSWYQQALGQGPQFIFQYYREEENGRGNFPPRFSGLQFPNYSSELNVNALELDDSALYLCASTNRGRDYGYTFGSGTRLTVV.